This T cell receptor beta chain was found in a study of siplizumab effects on memory and regulatory T cells. As regards this clone: Its specificity is not known.

The method was immunoSEQ multiplex PCR; TCRdb's version includes in-frame clones alone and lacks a portion of them. This sample has 65,000 to 85,000 clones, with around 93% found just once. Findings and limits, study-wide: Apparently key alloresponse contributors, naive T cells also seemed more diverse than memory cells. Only a minor fraction of alloreactive clones mapped to unstimulated subsets. A mean of approximately 70% of mappable alloreactive CD4+ clones were Treg-derived with siplizumab, compared with more than 25% in controls.

Trimming pared 7 bases from V and 1 base from J, leaving 16 bases between. CDR1 and CDR2 from the germline V gene are MNHNY and SVGAGI (reference sequence). The CDR3 contains 15 residues. The rearrangement uses TRBV6-6 and TRBJ1-1, with D possibly TRBD1 on 5 matching bases. Sequencing was carried out using CD8+ T cells sorted from blood. The receptor comes from a human donor in good health. Here the CDR3 DNA reads TGTGCCAGCACCTACGGGCCAGGGACGAACACTGAAGCTTTCTTT. Its protein is CASTYGPGTNTEAFF.